This TCR beta chain was identified in a study of blood T cell repertoires in COVID-19. Study as a whole: From T cells, B-cell-depleted T cells, or PBMCs came the material, which was cDNA or gDNA.

Sequencing was performed with immunoSEQ multiplex PCR; in TCRdb, only in-frame clones are kept and a portion is missing. The top ten clones hold over 12% of a sample with about 220,000 clones, about 90% of them seen once. Ages ranged from about 18 to 89 years, with residence in approximately 23 US areas. The CDR3 spans 15 residues. The V gene is TRBV23-1, the J gene TRBJ1-5; TRBD1 matches 8 bases. TRBV23-1 is placed among ORFs of uncertain function. Sequencing input: PBMCs or T cells enriched from blood (not recorded which). The origin of this receptor is a woman aged 45-60 years with acute COVID-19. The CDR3 DNA reads TGCGTGAGGCGCAGGGGGCAGTATAGCAATCAGCCCCAGCATTTT. Translating it yields CVRRRGQYSNQPQHF.